This T cell receptor (beta chain) was captured in a study of OX40 agonist ivuxolimab in advanced cancers. Study-wide context: The patients received agonistic anti-OX40 (CD134) antibody ivuxolimab.

The method was immunoSEQ multiplex PCR; TCRdb's version includes in-frame clones alone and lacks a portion of them. This table has under 80,000 clones, 75% to 90% appearing once. V lost 3 bases and J lost 7; bases outside the gene matches: 4. The CDR3 is 14 amino acids. CDR1 SGDLS and CDR2 YYNGEE come from the germline V gene. The sample consisted of CD4+ or CD8+ T cells sorted from blood, taken in a trial of the OX40 agonist ivuxolimab. This chain links TRBV9 with TRBJ2-1; 10 bases are a match to TRBD1. The TCR was taken from an adult with an advanced solid tumor such as melanoma, head and neck, liver or kidney cancer. CDR3: CASSEGQGLNEQFF. In DNA form, the CDR3 reads TGTGCCAGCAGCGAGGGACAGGGGTTGAATGAGCAGTTCTTC.